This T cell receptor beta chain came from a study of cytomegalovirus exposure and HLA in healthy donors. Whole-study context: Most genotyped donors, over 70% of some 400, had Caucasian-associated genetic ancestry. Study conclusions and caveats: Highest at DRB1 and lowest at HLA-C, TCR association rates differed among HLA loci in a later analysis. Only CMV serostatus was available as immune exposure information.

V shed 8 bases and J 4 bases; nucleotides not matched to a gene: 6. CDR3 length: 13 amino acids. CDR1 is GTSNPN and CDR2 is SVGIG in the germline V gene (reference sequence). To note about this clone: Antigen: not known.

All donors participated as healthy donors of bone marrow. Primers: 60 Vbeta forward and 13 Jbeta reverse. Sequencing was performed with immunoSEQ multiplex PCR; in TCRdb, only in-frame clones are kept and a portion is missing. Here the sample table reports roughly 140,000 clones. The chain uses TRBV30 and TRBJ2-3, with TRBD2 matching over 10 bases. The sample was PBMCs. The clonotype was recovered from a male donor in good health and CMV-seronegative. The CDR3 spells CARQREGSDTQYF. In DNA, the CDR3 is TGTGCCCGGCAGCGGGAGGGCTCAGATACGCAGTATTTT.